One and the same sample provided the 9 T cell receptor beta chains below, sequenced in a study of T cells in Graves' hyperthyroidism and ophthalmopathy. The investigators amplified TCR beta CDR3 regions from RNA transcripts. A first-round RT-PCR of the TCR CDR3 used the HTBI primer set. TCRdb redid the calling of the multiplex PCR reads with MiXCR, one entry per CDR3 protein. The table includes about 480,000 distinct CDR3 sequences, over 13% detected once. Sequencing input: blood. These TCRs come from a woman between 18 and 29 years old with Graves' hyperthyroidism.

This clonotype has at least ten counts. This chain uses TRBV20-1 with TRBJ1-2; TRBD1 agrees at 7 bases. The CDR3 is 12 residues long. V lost 3 bases, J lost 5 bases, and 3 bases stayed unmatched. CDR1 DFQATT and CDR2 SNEGSKA come from the germline V gene (reference sequence). CDR3 nucleotides: TGCAGTGCTAGGAGGGGGCGGTATGGCTACACCTTC. This gives the protein CSARRGRYGYTF.

The chain employs TRBV9 and TRBJ2-4; 11 bases fit TRBD2. This CDR3 has 18 residues. Germline loops: CDR1 SGDLS, CDR2 YYNGEE. The trim removed 0 bases at V and 0 bases at J, leaving 5 bases unmatched. The CDR3 sequence: CASSVGTSGSRAKNIQYF. The CDR3 DNA is TGTGCCAGCAGCGTAGGCACTAGCGGGAGTAGAGCCAAAAACATTCAGTACTTC.

This chain uses TRBV5-1 with TRBJ1-5; D might be TRBD1 (6 bases). Trimming took off 4 bases at V and 0 bases at J, with 17 bases between the two ends. Germline V gene sequence: CDR1 SGHRS, CDR2 YFSETQ. CDR3 length equals 17 residues. CDR3 region: CASSPRGGPFSNQPQHF. The CDR3 region has the DNA TGCGCCAGCAGCCCCCGGGGGGGCCCGTTTAGCAATCAGCCCCAGCATTTT. Using reference TRBV5-1 and TRBJ1-5 for the parts outside the CDR3, the full variable domain is KAGVTQTPRYLIKTRGQQVTLSCSPISGHRSVSWYQQTPGQGLQFLFEYFSETQRNKGNFPGRFSGRQFSNSRSEMNVSTLELGDSALYLCASSPRGGPFSNQPQHFGDGTRLSIL.

The sample holds a few counts of this clonotype. V and J are TRBV5-1 and TRBJ2-5; D is perhaps TRBD1 or TRBD2 (7 bases each). CDR3 length: 16 residues. Between the trimmed V and J ends, which lost 4 bases and 1 base, there was a span of 17 bases. Per germline, CDR1 SGHRS and CDR2 YFSETQ. This chain's CDR3 is CASSRRGRETQETQYF. The DNA of the CDR3 is TGCGCCAGCAGCCGGAGGGGGCGGGAGACCCAAGAGACCCAGTACTTC.

This clonotype was detected many times. V usage is TRBV11-3 and J usage is TRBJ2-1; 7 bases are a match to TRBD2. The CDR3 extends over 14 amino acids. Germline CDR1 and CDR2: SGHNT and YENEEA. The J segment lost 8 bases and the V segment lost 5 bases, leaving 9 bases of the junction unmatched. This chain's CDR3 is CASSEQTSSHEQFF. Here the CDR3 DNA reads TGTGCCAGCAGCGAACAGACTAGCAGTCATGAGCAGTTCTTC. The full variable domain, in which reference TRBV11-3 and TRBJ2-1 provide the parts outside the CDR3, is EAGVVQSPRYKIIEKKQPVAFWCNPISGHNTLYWYLQNLGQGPELLIRYENEEAVDDSQLPKDRFSAERLKGVDSTLKIQPAELGDSAVYLCASSEQTSSHEQFFGPGTRLTVL.

This clonotype was seen many times. CDR3 DNA: TGTGCCAGCAGACAGGGTGACGGCTACACCTTC. Protein: CASRQGDGYTF. The gene calls are TRBV6-1 and TRBJ1-2, with a possible D match to TRBD1 (6 bases). V was pared by 6 bases and J by 8 bases, with 10 bases between. The CDR3 loop spans 11 amino acids. Germline values: CDR1 MNHNS, CDR2 SASEGT.

This clonotype was counted between two and nine times. The CDR3 loop reads CASSPPGLAGNEQFF. CDR3 nucleotides: TGTGCCAGTAGTCCGCCGGGACTAGCAGGCAATGAGCAGTTCTTC. V is TRBV19 and J is TRBJ2-1; 9 bases fit TRBD2. Trimming at V came to 5 bases and at J to 6 bases, leaving 8 bases not matched to a gene. This CDR3 region has 15 residues. The germline gives CDR1 LNHDA, CDR2 SQIVND (reference sequence).

The CDR3 nucleotides are TGTGCCAGTAGAAGGGGGGACGCGAACACTGAAGCTTTCTTT. Protein sequence: CASRRGDANTEAFF. The chain links TRBV19 to TRBJ1-1; D is possibly TRBD1 (6 bases). The length of the CDR3 is 14 residues. With 6 bases removed from V and 1 base from J, the gap between germline ends came to 12 bases. The germline V gene has CDR1 LNHDA and CDR2 SQIVND (reference sequence).

This clonotype has ten or more counts. This chain connects TRBV27 to TRBJ2-1; the D gene could be TRBD1 or TRBD2 (7 bases each). The CDR3 runs 14 residues. CDR1 is MNHEY and CDR2 is SMNVEV in the germline V gene (reference sequence). Trimming took 7 bases from V and 5 from J, leaving 15 bases between them. Written as DNA, the CDR3 is TGTGCCAGCAAGAGGGGGCTAGCGGACAATGAGCAGTTCTTC. Its protein product is CASKRGLADNEQFF.